This is a list of T cell receptor beta chains from one sample in a study of blood T cell repertoires in COVID-19. Measured with immunoSEQ multiplex PCR; TCRdb has only the in-frame clones, and not every one. Of roughly 70,000 clones in the sample, 75% to 80% are singletons; the top ten hold under 2.5%. Material: peripheral blood. Receptors originate from a man aged 70-80 years with COVID-19, enrolled during active disease. CDR3s include the opening cysteine and the closing phenylalanine or tryptophan. Some rows have no size entry. The others give once, few or many, or a class for an expanded clone.

TRBJ2-7,many,TRBV2,13,CASSSGASYEQYF
TRBJ2-1,.,TRBV3-1/TRBV3-2,16,CASTPSLAGSYNEQFF
TRBJ1-1,.,TRBV5-4,15,CASTDAQQGNTEAFF
TRBJ1-4,.,TRBV21-1,19,CASTKPDRVKGTTNEKLFF
TRBJ2-1,.,TRBV9,15,CASSDYLSSYNEQFF
TRBJ1-1,.,TRBV12-5,14,CASGPNGVNTEAFF
TRBJ2-5,once,TRBV28,16,CASTSGLAGLQETQYF
TRBJ1-3,.,TRBV3-1/TRBV3-2,13,CASSQGSGNTIYF
TRBJ2-2,once,TRBV11-3,17,CASSLGQGSKNTGELFF
TRBJ1-1,.,TRBV7-8,14,CASSMTTGNTEAFF
TRBJ2-7,.,TRBV14,15,CASSLGGSSLYEQYF
TRBJ1-5,.,TRBV7-2,17,CASSLIAGRGGNQPQHF
TRBJ2-7,.,TRBV6-6,16,CASSQGGLAASYEQYF
TRBJ2-3,.,TRBV6-6,16,CASSRQATLGTDTQYF
TRBJ2-1,.,TRBV5-6,13,CASSTGLEVEQFF
TRBJ1-4,.,TRBV20-1,15,CSASEGTATNEKLFF
TRBJ1-2,.,TRBV28,11,CASSRLIGYTF
TRBJ1-1,few,TRBV2,11,CASNGRSEAFF
TRBJ2-7,.,TRBV23-1,18,CASSQYPLGTSELYEQYF
TRBJ2-2,.,TRBV28,15,CASSRQQGTTGELFF
TRBJ2-1,few,TRBV19,16,CASNNGPGGAYNEQFF
TRBJ2-2,.,TRBV27,16,CASQPAGLAFRGELFF
TRBJ1-2,few,TRBV28,9,CAIGRDYTF
TRBJ2-1,few,TRBV2,15,CASSPPGLSFYEQFF
TRBJ2-1,.,TRBV5-1,15,CASSGLARTYNEQFF
TRBJ1-6,few,TRBV24-1,17,CATSKTGKTTYNSPLHF
TRBJ2-2,.,TRBV24-1,16,CATSDSLAGDTGELFF
TRBJ2-3,.,TRBV9,15,CASSPREAVTDTQYF
TRBJ2-1,.,TRBV11-2,11,CASSSAYEQFF
TRBJ2-2,.,TRBV18,16,CASSPPTGRETGELFF
TRBJ2-7,.,TRBV4-2,14,CASSQGGSPYEQYF
TRBJ2-7,.,TRBV15,17,CATSPHGGQGALYEQYF
TRBJ2-3,.,TRBV19,15,CASSWTRGGTDTQYF
TRBJ2-7,.,TRBV3-1/TRBV3-2,14,CASSQGLAGEGQYF
TRBJ2-2,few,TRBV5-6,17,CASSLANRGTDTGELFF
TRBJ2-7,.,TRBV15,16,CATSRDRGTGTYEQYF
TRBJ1-6,.,TRBV2,13,CASKRTDYSPLHF
TRBJ1-2,few,TRBV7-2,16,CASSLSVAGSRGGYTF
TRBJ2-3,.,TRBV5-1,14,CASSFLLRTDTQYF
TRBJ2-2,.,TRBV3-1/TRBV3-2,14,CASSLTGGTGELFF
TRBJ1-1,.,TRBV5-1,15,CASRGGGRVGTEAFF
TRBJ1-5,.,TRBV6-1,13,CASSEQGNQPQHF
TRBJ2-3,.,TRBV7-2,15,CASSLPAAGTDTQYF
TRBJ2-2,.,TRBV18,15,CASSLRLADTGELFF